Reported below is one T cell receptor beta chain. Its antigen is not identified. The sample belongs to a study of blood T cells in healthy people across ages. Findings and caveats of the study: Higher diversity and more naive CD4+ cells were features of long-lived donors, compared to aged donors. Possibly confounding the expanded clonotype changes was the fact that donor CMV status was unknown. Getting older went along with TCR beta diversity per million T cells dropping roughly linearly.

The authors extracted at least 6 micrograms of total RNA per sample. The use of a sample-barcoded 5' primer and a J-beta primer mix characterized a second PCR of roughly 6 to 11 cycles. MiXCR, applied by TCRdb to the 5' RACE reads, yields one record per CDR3 protein. The profile shows 650,000 to 800,000 distinct CDR3 sequences, roughly 44% of them singletons. Trimming shortened V by 5 bases and J by 3 bases, and 17 bases separated the two germline ends. The CDR3 loop spans 15 amino acids. Germline loops: CDR1 SEHNR, CDR2 FQNEAQ (reference sequence). Sequenced: blood. This chain links TRBV7-9 with TRBJ2-7; D uncertain. The source of this sequence is a man aged 55 to 69 in good health. This CDR3 reads CASSQITYLDYEQYF. CDR3 nucleotide sequence: TGTGCCAGCAGCCAAATAACCTACTTGGACTACGAGCAGTACTTC.